What follows are 20 T cell receptor beta chains derived from one specimen sequenced in a study of blood T cell repertoires in COVID-19 (TCRdb year 2020). Libraries were constructed by the immunoSEQ multiplex PCR assay. The source is immuneACCESS, and TCRdb retained only in-frame sequences with V and J called. Part of the clones is not carried over; for the studies checked, unresolved V genes explain less than half of this, and the remainder is unexplained. The sample records some 400,000 clones, approximately 89% of which are singletons. The leading ten clones occupy approximately 1.3% of the sample. The sample taken for sequencing was PBMCs or T cells enriched from blood (not recorded which). Receptor source: a man aged 25 to 40 who had recovered from COVID-19.

The CDR3 DNA reads as TGTGCCAGCTCACAGCCGGGGACAGGGCCTAATTCACCCCTCCACTTT. It is translated as CASSQPGTGPNSPLHF. The rearrangement joins TRBV18 to TRBJ1-6, with TRBD1 identical over 9 bases. The J segment lost 6 bases and the V segment lost 4 bases, leaving 7 bases of the junction unmatched. The germline V gene has CDR1 KGHSH and CDR2 LQKENI. The CDR3 loop spans 16 amino acids.

The chain carries TRBV5-1 and TRBJ2-5; 10 bases are a match to TRBD2. CDR3 length equals 16 residues. Germline lookup yields CDR1 SGHRS and CDR2 YFSETQ. After removal of 0 bases from V and 5 bases from J, the junction contained 7 bases not matched to a gene. In DNA form, the CDR3 reads TGCGCCAGCAGCTTGGGTTCTAGCGGGGGAGAGGAGACCCAGTACTTC. Its translation is CASSLGSSGGEETQYF.

The chain couples TRBV9 to TRBJ2-1; TRBD1 might be the D (5 bases). Per the germline V gene, CDR1 is SGDLS and CDR2 is YYNGEE. Trimming took 4 bases from V and 1 from J, leaving 9 bases between them. The CDR3 runs to 14 residues. In DNA form, the CDR3 reads TGTGCCAGCAGCCCCCAGGGTTCCTACAATGAGCAGTTCTTC. It encodes CASSPQGSYNEQFF.

The chain combines TRBV11-3 with TRBJ2-5, with D possibly being TRBD1 (6 bases). Trimming removed 3 bases from V and 4 bases from J, with 12 bases in between. This CDR3 region has 14 residues. Per germline, CDR1 SGHNT and CDR2 YENEEA. The CDR3, as DNA: TGTGCCAGCAGCTTGGAGAGCAGGGGAGAGACCCAGTACTTC. Its translation is CASSLESRGETQYF. Drawing the rest from reference TRBV11-3 and TRBJ2-5, the complete variable domain is EAGVVQSPRYKIIEKKQPVAFWCNPISGHNTLYWYLQNLGQGPELLIRYENEEAVDDSQLPKDRFSAERLKGVDSTLKIQPAELGDSAVYLCASSLESRGETQYFGPGTRLLVL.

The CDR3 protein is CASSLGSSQGGDEQYF. The CDR3 coding sequence is TGTGCCAGCAGCTTAGGTTCTTCACAGGGAGGGGACGAGCAGTACTTC. The chain couples TRBV7-8 to TRBJ2-7, with D possibly being TRBD2 (7 bases). CDR1 SGHVS and CDR2 FQNEAQ come from the germline V gene. V shed 1 base and J shed 5 bases, with 18 bases lying between them. The CDR3 has 16 amino acids.

This clone was counted between two and nine times. V gene TRBV30 combines with J gene TRBJ2-2; no reliable D call. The CDR3 contains 13 residues. V lost 4 bases to trimming and J lost 6 bases, with 12 bases between them. Germline V gene lookup returns CDR1 GTSNPN and CDR2 SVGIG (reference sequence). The CDR3 is CAWILQTPGELFF. For the CDR3, the DNA is TGTGCCTGGATCCTACAGACCCCCGGGGAGCTGTTTTTT.

This clone has only one observation. This chain uses TRBV2 with TRBJ1-1, with D unresolved. The CDR3 runs 11 residues. Per the germline V gene, CDR1 is SNHLY and CDR2 is FYNNEI. Trimming stripped 8 bases from V and 8 bases from J, with 12 bases between. The DNA for the CDR3 is TGTGCCAGCTCTCAACTTCGGGAAGCTTTCTTT. Amino acid sequence: CASSQLREAFF.

The chain couples TRBV4-2 to TRBJ2-3; 8 bases fit TRBD2. Per germline, CDR1 LGHNA and CDR2 YNFKEQ. CDR3 size: 16 residues. V lost 4 bases and J lost 4; bases outside the gene matches: 10. The CDR3 DNA follows: TGTGCCAGCAGCCTAAGACTCGGGGGGGCCTCAGATACGCAGTATTTT. It codes for CASSLRLGGASDTQYF.

The gene calls are TRBV12-5 and TRBJ2-2; 8 nucleotides agree with TRBD2. Germline values: CDR1 LGHNT, CDR2 FRNRAP. The CDR3 is 14 amino acids. V was pared by 9 bases and J by 1 base, with 4 bases of the junction left unmatched. CDR3 region: CASRLAGNTGELFF. The CDR3, as DNA: TGTGCTAGCCGGCTAGCGGGGAACACCGGGGAGCTGTTTTTT. Full variable domain (missing parts from reference TRBV12-5 and TRBJ2-2): DARVTQTPRHKVTEMGQEVTMRCQPILGHNTVFWYRQTMMQGLELLAYFRNRAPLDDSGMPKDRFSAEMPDATLATLKIQPSEPRDSAVYFCASRLAGNTGELFFGEGSRLTVL.

This sequence joins TRBV6-5 and TRBJ1-5; D uncertain. The germline V gene has CDR1 MNHEY and CDR2 SVGAGI. The CDR3 extends over 15 amino acids. Trimming pared 6 bases from V and 0 bases from J, leaving 12 bases between. The CDR3 region is CASSQQGLSNQPQHF. For the CDR3, the DNA is TGTGCCAGCAGCCAGCAAGGACTTAGCAATCAGCCCCAGCATTTT.

CDR3 coding DNA: TGTGCCAGCAGCCAAGACAGGTTCAACTATGGCTACACCTTC. Its translation is CASSQDRFNYGYTF. The chain employs TRBV4-2 and TRBJ1-2; D is undetermined. The germline V and J ends were trimmed by 0 bases and 2 bases, with 7 bases remaining between them. The CDR3 has 14 amino acids. From germline, CDR1 is LGHNA and CDR2 YNFKEQ.

The chain joins TRBV10-1 to TRBJ1-1, with 7 bases aligning to TRBD1. CDR3 length: 19 residues. Germline values: CDR1 WNHNN, CDR2 SYGVQD (reference sequence). The trim removed 7 bases at V and 0 bases at J, leaving 20 bases unmatched. The CDR3 DNA reads TGCGCCAGCACCGACGGGGAGCGACAGGGCGCGGGAATGAACACTGAAGCTTTCTTT. Its protein product is CASTDGERQGAGMNTEAFF.

This clone was seen only once. CDR3 bases: TGTGCCAGCAGCGTAGAGGGAGCGGGGGGGCAAGAGCAGTACTTC. Translation gives CASSVEGAGGQEQYF. The chain uses TRBV9 and TRBJ2-7, with 10 bases fitting TRBD2. V shed 0 bases, J shed 7 bases, and the junction held 7 bases outside the gene matches. The CDR3 is 15 amino acids. The germline V gene has CDR1 SGDLS and CDR2 YYNGEE. The complete variable domain, with remaining parts taken from reference TRBV9 and TRBJ2-7, reads DSGVTQTPKHLITATGQRVTLRCSPRSGDLSVYWYQQSLDQGLQFLIQYYNGEERAKGNILERFSAQQFPDLHSELNLSSLELGDSALYFCASSVEGAGGQEQYFGPGTRLTVT.

CDR3 coding DNA: TGCAGCGTTGATGGCAGGGGGCCGACAGATACGCAGTATTTT. It translates to CSVDGRGPTDTQYF. The chain uses TRBV29-1 and TRBJ2-3; 8 positions agree with TRBD1. J gave up 3 bases and V 3 bases, and 5 bases lay outside the gene matches. CDR3 size: 14 residues. Germline CDR1 SQVTM, CDR2 ANQGSEA.

The V call is TRBV25-1, the J call TRBJ2-3, with 11 bases that match TRBD2. Germline CDR1 reads MGHDK; CDR2 reads SYGVNS. The CDR3 length is 16 residues. V trimming: 5 bases; J trimming: 3 bases; junction bases outside the gene matches: 7. The CDR3 sequence: CASSKLAGGLTDTQYF. CDR3 sequence (DNA): TGTGCCAGCAGTAAATTAGCGGGGGGGCTGACAGATACGCAGTATTTT. The variable domain in full, completed from reference TRBV25-1 and TRBJ2-3, reads EADIYQTPRYLVIGTGKKITLECSQTMGHDKMYWYQQDPGMELHLIHYSYGVNSTEKGDLSSESTVSRIRTEHFPLTLESARPSHTSQYLCASSKLAGGLTDTQYFGPGTRLTVL.

This clone appeared a single time. CDR3 bases: TGCGCCAGCAGCTTGGAAGCAGGGGCGCGGCGAGAGACCCAGTACTTC. Encoded protein: CASSLEAGARRETQYF. The chain links TRBV5-1 to TRBJ2-5, with D perhaps TRBD1 (6 bases). The V gene's germline CDR1 is SGHRS and CDR2 YFSETQ. Deletions cut 0 bases from V and 4 bases from J, with 16 bases between. The CDR3 length is 16 residues.

The chain uses TRBV7-6 and TRBJ2-3; 8 nucleotides line up with TRBD1. There are 15 residues in the CDR3. With 1 base clipped from V and 0 bases from J, the junction kept 0 bases outside the gene matches. The germline V gene encodes CDR1 SGHVS and CDR2 FNYEAQ. The CDR3 region is CASSLGTGSTDTQYF. The CDR3 region has the DNA TGTGCCAGCAGCTTAGGGACAGGGAGCACAGATACGCAGTATTTT.

V is TRBV25-1 and J is TRBJ1-4; TRBD1 aligns across 7 bases. The CDR3 totals 11 residues. Germline V lookup: CDR1 MGHDK, CDR2 SYGVNS. V was pared by 6 bases and J by 12 bases, with 4 bases of the junction left unmatched. The CDR3 nucleotides read TGTGCCAGCAGCTTTACAGGGGAACTGTTTTTT. Translation gives CASSFTGELFF.

The chain couples TRBV7-2 to TRBJ1-1; unclear D gene. From germline, CDR1 is SGHTA and CDR2 FQGNSA. The ends were cut back, 2 bases at V and 2 bases at J, with 12 bases in the middle. This CDR3 comprises 15 residues. The CDR3 DNA follows: TGTGCCAGCAGCTTAAGTTGGGCCGGAAACACTGAAGCTTTCTTT. This gives the protein CASSLSWAGNTEAFF.

This sequence joins TRBV21-1 and TRBJ1-2; the table gives TRBD1 as D, unverified against the DNA. TRBV21-1 counts as a pseudogene. This CDR3 comprises 13 residues. The CDR3 DNA sequence: TGTGCCAGCAGCAAAGACACCTCGTATGGCTACACCTTC. It is translated as CASSKDTSYGYTF.